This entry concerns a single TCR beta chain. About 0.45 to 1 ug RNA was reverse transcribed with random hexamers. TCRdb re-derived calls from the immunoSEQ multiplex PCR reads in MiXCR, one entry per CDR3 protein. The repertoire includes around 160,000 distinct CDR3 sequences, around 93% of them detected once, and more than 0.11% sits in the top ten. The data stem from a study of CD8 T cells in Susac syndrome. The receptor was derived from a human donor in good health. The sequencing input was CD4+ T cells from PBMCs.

The CDR3 region has the DNA TGTGCCAGCAGCTTCAACAATGAGCAGTTCTTC. Translation: CASSFNNEQFF. The genes are TRBV5-6 and TRBJ2-1; D unclear. This CDR3 contains 11 residues. In germline, CDR1 is SGHDT, CDR2 YYEEEE. V was clipped by 2 bases and J by 5 bases, with 2 bases between them.